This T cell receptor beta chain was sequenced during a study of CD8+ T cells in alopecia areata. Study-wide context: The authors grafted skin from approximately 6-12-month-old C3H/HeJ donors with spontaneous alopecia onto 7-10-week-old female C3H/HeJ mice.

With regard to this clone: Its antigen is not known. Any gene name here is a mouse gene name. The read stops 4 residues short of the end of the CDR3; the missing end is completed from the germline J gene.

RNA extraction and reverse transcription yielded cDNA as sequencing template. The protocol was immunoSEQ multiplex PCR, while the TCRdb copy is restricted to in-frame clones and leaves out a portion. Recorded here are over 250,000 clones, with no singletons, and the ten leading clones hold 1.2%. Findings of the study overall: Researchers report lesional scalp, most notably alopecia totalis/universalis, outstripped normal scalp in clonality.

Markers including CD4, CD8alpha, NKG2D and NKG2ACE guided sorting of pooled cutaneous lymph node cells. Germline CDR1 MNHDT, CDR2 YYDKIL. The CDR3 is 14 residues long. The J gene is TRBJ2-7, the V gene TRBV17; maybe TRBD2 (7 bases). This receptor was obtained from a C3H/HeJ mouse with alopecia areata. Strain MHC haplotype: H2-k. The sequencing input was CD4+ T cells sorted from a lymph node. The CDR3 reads CASSRAWGPYEQYF. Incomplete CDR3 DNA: TGTGCTAGCAGTAGGGCCTGGGGGCCTTAT.